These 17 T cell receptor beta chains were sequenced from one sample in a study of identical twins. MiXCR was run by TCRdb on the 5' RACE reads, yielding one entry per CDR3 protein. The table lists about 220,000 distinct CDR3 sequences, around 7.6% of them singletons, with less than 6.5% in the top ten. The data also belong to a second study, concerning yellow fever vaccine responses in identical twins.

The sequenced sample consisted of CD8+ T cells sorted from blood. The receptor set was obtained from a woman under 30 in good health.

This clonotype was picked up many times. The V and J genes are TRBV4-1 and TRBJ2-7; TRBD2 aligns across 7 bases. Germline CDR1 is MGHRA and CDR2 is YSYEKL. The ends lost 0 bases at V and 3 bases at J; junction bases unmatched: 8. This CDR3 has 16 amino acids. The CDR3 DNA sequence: TGCGCCAGCAGCCAAGATAAAGCGGGGAACCTCTACGAGCAGTACTTC. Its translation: CASSQDKAGNLYEQYF.

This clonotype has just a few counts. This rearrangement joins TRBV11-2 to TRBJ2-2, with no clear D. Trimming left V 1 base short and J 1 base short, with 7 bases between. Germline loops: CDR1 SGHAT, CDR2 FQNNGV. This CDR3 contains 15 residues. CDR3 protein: CASSLGAGNTGELFF. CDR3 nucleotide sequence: TGTGCCAGCAGCTTAGGGGCCGGGAACACCGGGGAGCTGTTTTTT. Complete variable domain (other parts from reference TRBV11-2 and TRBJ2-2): EAGVAQSPRYKIIEKRQSVAFWCNPISGHATLYWYQQILGQGPKLLIQFQNNGVVDDSQLPKDRFSAERLKGVDSTLKIQPAKLEDSAVYLCASSLGAGNTGELFFGEGSRLTVL.

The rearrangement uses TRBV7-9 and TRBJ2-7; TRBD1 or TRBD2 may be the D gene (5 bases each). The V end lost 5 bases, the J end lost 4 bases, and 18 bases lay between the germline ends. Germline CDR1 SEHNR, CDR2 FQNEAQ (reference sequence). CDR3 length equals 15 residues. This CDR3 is CASSGRYEGPYEQYF. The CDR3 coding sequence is TGTGCCAGCAGCGGTAGGTACGAGGGGCCTTACGAGCAGTACTTC.

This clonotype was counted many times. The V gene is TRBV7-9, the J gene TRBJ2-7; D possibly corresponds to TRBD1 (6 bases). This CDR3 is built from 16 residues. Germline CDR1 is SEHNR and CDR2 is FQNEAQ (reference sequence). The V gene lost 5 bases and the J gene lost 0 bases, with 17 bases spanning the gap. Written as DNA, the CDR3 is TGTGCCAGCAGCCCTTCAGAACCGGACAGCTCCTACGAGCAGTACGTC. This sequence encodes CASSPSEPDSSYEQYV.

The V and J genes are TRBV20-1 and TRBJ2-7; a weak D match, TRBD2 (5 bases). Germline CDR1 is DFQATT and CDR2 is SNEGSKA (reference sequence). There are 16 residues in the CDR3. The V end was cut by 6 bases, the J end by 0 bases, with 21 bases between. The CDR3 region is CSASTSRETSSYEQYF. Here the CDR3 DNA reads TGCAGTGCATCAACTAGTAGGGAGACCAGCTCCTACGAGCAGTACTTC.

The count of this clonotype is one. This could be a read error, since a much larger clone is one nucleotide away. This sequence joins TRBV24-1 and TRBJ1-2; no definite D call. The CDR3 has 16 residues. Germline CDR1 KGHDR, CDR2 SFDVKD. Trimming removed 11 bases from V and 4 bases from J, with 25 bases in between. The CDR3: CAISASLLGIGYGYTF. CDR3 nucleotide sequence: TGTGCCATCTCGGCCTCTCTCCTGGGGATCGGCTATGGCTACACCTTC.

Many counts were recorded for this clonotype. The CDR3 sequence is CASSLLRTSRYTDTQYF. CDR3 bases: TGTGCCAGCAGCTTACTCCGGACTAGTCGGTACACAGATACGCAGTATTTT. The chain uses TRBV7-6 and TRBJ2-3; 7 bases map to TRBD2. In germline, CDR1 is SGHVS, CDR2 FNYEAQ. The CDR3 covers 17 residues. With V trimmed by 2 bases and J by 2 bases, 10 bases remained unmatched.

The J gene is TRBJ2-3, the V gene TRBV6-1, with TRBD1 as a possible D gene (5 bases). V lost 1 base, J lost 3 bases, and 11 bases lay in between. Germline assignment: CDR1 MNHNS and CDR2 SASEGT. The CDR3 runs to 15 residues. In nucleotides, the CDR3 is TGTGCCAGCAGTGAAGGAGGACACGAGACAGATACGCAGTATTTT. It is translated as CASSEGGHETDTQYF.

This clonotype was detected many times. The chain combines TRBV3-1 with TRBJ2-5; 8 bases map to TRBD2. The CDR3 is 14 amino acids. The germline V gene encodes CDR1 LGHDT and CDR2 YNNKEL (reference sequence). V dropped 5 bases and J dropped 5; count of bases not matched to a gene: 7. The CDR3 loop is CASSIGTSLETQYF. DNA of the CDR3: TGTGCCAGCAGCATCGGGACTAGTTTGGAGACCCAGTACTTC.

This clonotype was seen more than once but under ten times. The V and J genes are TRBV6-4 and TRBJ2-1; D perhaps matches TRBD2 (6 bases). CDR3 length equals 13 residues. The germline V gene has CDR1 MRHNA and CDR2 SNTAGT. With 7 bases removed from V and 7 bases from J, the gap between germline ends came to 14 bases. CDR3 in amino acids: CASNGAEGNEQFF. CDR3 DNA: TGTGCCAGCAACGGAGCGGAGGGGAATGAGCAGTTCTTC.

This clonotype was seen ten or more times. The chain's CDR3 is CASSPTDYYNSPLHF. In DNA form, the CDR3 reads TGTGCCAGCAGCCCGACGGACTACTATAATTCACCCCTCCACTTT. This chain uses TRBV12-3 or TRBV12-4 with TRBJ1-6; D is ambiguous. The CDR3 contains 15 residues. Between the trimmed V and J ends, which lost 6 bases and 3 bases, there was a span of 12 bases.

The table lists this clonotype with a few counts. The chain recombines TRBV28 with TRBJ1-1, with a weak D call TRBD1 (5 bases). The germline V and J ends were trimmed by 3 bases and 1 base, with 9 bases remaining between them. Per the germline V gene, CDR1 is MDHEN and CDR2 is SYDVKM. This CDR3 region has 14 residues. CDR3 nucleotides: TGTGCCAGCAGTTTTTGGGGGGAGAACACTGAAGCTTTCTTT. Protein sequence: CASSFWGENTEAFF.

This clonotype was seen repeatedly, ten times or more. CDR3 amino acids: CASSERGGTDTQYF. The CDR3 DNA follows: TGTGCCAGCAGCGAAAGGGGGGGCACAGATACGCAGTATTTT. The rearrangement links TRBV21-1 to TRBJ2-3; the table's D gene call, TRBD1, was not cross checked with the DNA. TRBV21-1 is a documented pseudogene. This CDR3 has 14 amino acids.

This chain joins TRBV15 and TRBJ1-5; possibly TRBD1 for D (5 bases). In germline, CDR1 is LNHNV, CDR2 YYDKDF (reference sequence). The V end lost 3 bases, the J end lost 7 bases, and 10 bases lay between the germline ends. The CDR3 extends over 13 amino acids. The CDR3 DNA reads TGTGCCACCAGCAGGGACTCAGGGCAGCCCCAGCATTTT. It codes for CATSRDSGQPQHF.

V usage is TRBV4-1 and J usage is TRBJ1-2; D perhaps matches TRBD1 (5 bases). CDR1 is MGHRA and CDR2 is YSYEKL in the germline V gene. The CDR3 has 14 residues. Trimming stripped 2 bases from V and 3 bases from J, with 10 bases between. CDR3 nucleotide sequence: TGCGCCAGCAGCCAATCCCAGGGAGACTATGGCTACACCTTC. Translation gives CASSQSQGDYGYTF.

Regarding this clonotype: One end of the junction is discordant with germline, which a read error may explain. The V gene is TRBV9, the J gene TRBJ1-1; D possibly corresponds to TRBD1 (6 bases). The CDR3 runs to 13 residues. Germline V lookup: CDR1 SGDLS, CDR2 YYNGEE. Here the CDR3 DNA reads TGTGCCAGCAGCCCACGGGACATCCCGCCCCCGACCTTT. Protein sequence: CASSPRDIPPPTF.

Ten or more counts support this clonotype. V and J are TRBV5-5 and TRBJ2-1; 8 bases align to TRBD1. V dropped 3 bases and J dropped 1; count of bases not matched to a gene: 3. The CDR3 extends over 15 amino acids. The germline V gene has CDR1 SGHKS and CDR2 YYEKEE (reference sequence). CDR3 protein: CASSSGQASYNEQFF. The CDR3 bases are TGTGCCAGCAGCTCGGGACAGGCATCCTACAATGAGCAGTTCTTC.